Presented here are 8 T cell receptor beta chains from one specimen sequenced in a study of blood T cell repertoires in COVID-19. Data came from immunoSEQ multiplex PCR; TCRdb stores just in-frame clones and leaves some out. The sample lists 150,000 to 200,000 clones, under 85% seen once, with approximately 15% in the top ten. Sequenced: peripheral blood. All receptors derive from a man aged 60 to 75 with active or convalescent COVID-19.

V and J are TRBV30 and TRBJ2-7, with 8 bases that match TRBD1. The germline CDR1 and CDR2 sequences are GTSNPN and SVGIG (reference sequence). The CDR3 extends over 14 amino acids. V trimming: 3 bases; J trimming: 5 bases; junction bases outside the gene matches: 9. CDR3: CAWSKRTGYHEQYF. The CDR3 coding sequence is TGTGCCTGGAGCAAGAGGACAGGGTACCACGAGCAGTACTTC.

The rearrangement joins TRBV4-3 to TRBJ1-4; 7 positions agree with TRBD1. The J segment lost 3 bases and the V segment lost 1 base, leaving 2 bases of the junction unmatched. The germline CDR1 and CDR2 sequences are LGHNA and YSLEER. The CDR3 sequence is 15 residues long. This CDR3 reads CASSQGDRANEKLFF. DNA of the CDR3: TGCGCCAGCAGCCAAGGGGACAGAGCTAATGAAAAACTGTTTTTT.

This chain links TRBV12-5 with TRBJ2-7; D gene ambiguous. The CDR3 loop spans 13 amino acids. V lost 2 bases to trimming and J lost 6 bases, with 11 bases between them. The germline gives CDR1 LGHNT, CDR2 FRNRAP. CDR3 protein: CASGLSRFGEQYF. The CDR3 DNA sequence: TGTGCTAGTGGTTTGAGCCGTTTCGGCGAGCAGTACTTC.

The chain carries TRBV9 and TRBJ1-6; D remains ambiguous. Trimming cost V 1 base and J 0 bases, with 8 bases left between them. Germline V gene data show CDR1 as SGDLS and CDR2 as YYNGEE. The CDR3 spans 16 residues. Written as DNA, the CDR3 is TGTGCCAGCAGCGTAACCCCGAGCTCCTATAATTCACCCCTCCACTTT. The encoded protein is CASSVTPSSYNSPLHF.

This clone showed up just once. This sequence joins TRBV2 and TRBJ1-1, with TRBD1 as a possible D gene (5 bases). Between the trimmed V and J ends, which lost 5 bases and 1 base, there was a span of 14 bases. This CDR3 spans 15 amino acids. The germline V gene encodes CDR1 SNHLY and CDR2 FYNNEI. CDR3 in amino acids: CASSPRGTANTEAFF. The CDR3 coding sequence is TGTGCCAGCAGTCCAAGGGGCACGGCGAACACTGAAGCTTTCTTT.

The chain employs TRBV2 and TRBJ2-7; possible D gene TRBD2, 5 bases. The CDR3 extends over 13 amino acids. Germline V gene data show CDR1 as SNHLY and CDR2 as FYNNEI. With 5 bases removed from V and 2 bases from J, the gap between germline ends came to 10 bases. The CDR3 is CASSSTGTYEQYF. CDR3 DNA: TGTGCCAGCAGTTCGACGGGAACCTACGAGCAGTACTTC.

V and J are TRBV19 and TRBJ2-5, with 11 bases aligning to TRBD2. Germline CDR1 and CDR2: LNHDA and SQIVND (reference sequence). The CDR3 runs 19 residues. The junction had 20 bases not matched to a gene; V was cut back by 6 bases and J by 5 bases. The CDR3: CASSSLGAPRTSGFETQYF. The DNA for the CDR3 is TGTGCCAGTAGCTCCCTAGGGGCGCCACGGACTAGCGGGTTTGAGACCCAGTACTTC.

In this sample, this clone turned up a few times. V is TRBV24-1 and J is TRBJ2-3; 11 bases agree with TRBD1. With V trimmed by 2 bases and J by 5 bases, 5 bases remained unmatched. CDR1 is KGHDR, CDR2 SFDVKD, per germline. This CDR3 comprises 16 residues. The CDR3, as DNA: TGTGCCACCAGTGATTCGGCGGGACAGGGGGTAGATACGCAGTATTTT. Residues: CATSDSAGQGVDTQYF.